Presented here are 20 T cell receptor beta chains from one specimen sequenced in a study of T cell responses to AZD1222 COVID-19 vaccine. Here immunoSEQ multiplex PCR was the method, and the copy in TCRdb shows in-frame clones only, minus some. Here the sample spans fewer than 110,000 clones, 90% being singletons. Source: peripheral blood, taken on day 0 of AZD1222 vaccination. All receptors derive from an adult in good health.

V and J are TRBV19 and TRBJ1-2; TRBD1 is a possible D gene (6 bases). Looked up from germline, CDR1 is LNHDA and CDR2 is SQIVND (reference sequence). V lost 3 bases and J 7 bases, leaving 15 bases between the germline ends. The CDR3 covers 14 residues. CDR3 protein: CASSISLTGSGYTF. The CDR3 DNA reads as TGTGCCAGTAGTATTTCATTAACAGGGTCTGGCTACACCTTC. The variable domain in full, completed from reference TRBV19 and TRBJ1-2, reads DGGITQSPKYLFRKEGQNVTLSCEQNLNHDAMYWYRQDPGQGLRLIYYSQIVNDFQKGDIAEGYSVSREKKESFPLTVTSAQKNPTAFYLCASSISLTGSGYTFGSGTRLTVV.

The J gene is TRBJ1-4, the V gene TRBV30; 8 bases line up with TRBD1. The CDR3 has 15 residues. Germline V gene lookup returns CDR1 GTSNPN and CDR2 SVGIG (reference sequence). J was trimmed by 7 bases and V by 0 bases; bases with no gene match: 7. The CDR3 DNA reads TGTGCCTGGAGTGTACCCGGACAGGGCGCTGAAAAACTGTTTTTT. This translates into CAWSVPGQGAEKLFF.

This chain uses TRBV5-1 with TRBJ2-1; TRBD2 matches 9 bases. Germline-derived CDR1 and CDR2 are SGHRS and YFSETQ. The CDR3 runs to 15 residues. Trimming took 2 bases from V and 1 from J; bases not matched to a gene: 1. The chain's CDR3 is CASSFSGGSYNEQFF. The CDR3 DNA follows: TGCGCCAGCAGCTTTAGCGGGGGTTCCTACAATGAGCAGTTCTTC.

The chain joins TRBV4-1 to TRBJ1-4; D perhaps matches TRBD1 (5 bases). This CDR3 region has 15 residues. Trimming took 1 base from V and 3 from J, leaving 9 bases between them. CDR1 and CDR2 from the germline V gene are MGHRA and YSYEKL. CDR3 amino acids: CASSQVQAPNEKLFF. CDR3 DNA sequence: TGCGCCAGCAGCCAAGTACAGGCCCCTAATGAAAAACTGTTTTTT.

This chain joins TRBV7-2 and TRBJ2-5; 12 positions agree with TRBD2. V lost 3 bases to trimming and J lost 7 bases; unmatched junction nucleotides: 6. The CDR3 spans 15 residues. The V gene's germline CDR1 is SGHTA and CDR2 FQGNSA. Here the CDR3 reads CASSFPLAGGGTQYF. For the CDR3, the DNA is TGTGCCAGCAGCTTCCCACTAGCGGGGGGAGGGACCCAGTACTTC.

This sequence joins TRBV5-1 and TRBJ2-5; 8 nucleotides match TRBD1. Germline loops: CDR1 SGHRS, CDR2 YFSETQ. This CDR3 is 15 amino acids long. Germline trimming cut 0 bases from V and 4 bases from J; bases unmatched to any gene: 5. CDR3 sequence (DNA): TGCGCCAGCAGCTTGGCCCCAGGGGGCTTAGAGACCCAGTACTTC. It codes for CASSLAPGGLETQYF.

The chain carries TRBV5-6 and TRBJ2-7, with a tentative D call TRBD2 (6 bases). The germline V and J ends were trimmed by 0 bases and 0 bases, with 22 bases remaining between them. The CDR3 consists of 19 residues. The germline gives CDR1 SGHDT, CDR2 YYEEEE. The DNA for the CDR3 is TGTGCCAGCAGCTTGGCATCCGTCTCCCTGGCGGGGCTCTCCTACGAGCAGTACTTC. Translation: CASSLASVSLAGLSYEQYF.

V usage is TRBV2 and J usage is TRBJ1-4, with 8 bases that match TRBD1. The CDR3 loop spans 15 amino acids. Trimming at V came to 3 bases and at J to 7 bases, leaving 7 bases not matched to a gene. CDR1 and CDR2 (germline): SNHLY, FYNNEI. CDR3 sequence (DNA): TGTGCCAGCAGTGAGGGGCAGGGGGCGATTGAAAAACTGTTTTTT. Its protein is CASSEGQGAIEKLFF. The full variable domain, completed using reference TRBV2 and TRBJ1-4, is EPEVTQTPSHQVTQMGQEVILRCVPISNHLYFYWYRQILGQKVEFLVSFYNNEISEKSEIFDDQFSVERPDGSNFTLKIRSTKLEDSAMYFCASSEGQGAIEKLFFGSGTQLSVL.

The rearrangement uses TRBV15 and TRBJ2-1; D tentatively reads TRBD1 or TRBD2 (5 bases each). The CDR3 is made up of 15 amino acids. Trimming stripped 4 bases from V and 0 bases from J, with 10 bases between. Germline CDR1 is LNHNV and CDR2 is YYDKDF (reference sequence). The CDR3 coding sequence is TGTGCCACCAGCAAGGCAGGGAGCTCCTACAATGAGCAGTTCTTC. It translates to CATSKAGSSYNEQFF.

The chain combines TRBV5-1 with TRBJ2-1, with D possibly TRBD1 on 5 matching bases. Germline assignment: CDR1 SGHRS and CDR2 YFSETQ. This CDR3 comprises 15 residues. The ends were cut back, 0 bases at V and 5 bases at J, with 12 bases in the middle. The CDR3 loop is CASSLDPGSDNEQFF. CDR3 bases: TGCGCCAGCAGCTTGGATCCAGGGTCCGACAATGAGCAGTTCTTC.

The chain uses TRBV5-6 and TRBJ2-5; D not certain. The CDR3 consists of 11 residues. The germline gives CDR1 SGHDT, CDR2 YYEEEE. Trimming cost V 3 bases and J 4 bases, with 4 bases left between them. The CDR3 here is CASSSRETQYF. CDR3 nucleotides: TGTGCCAGCAGCTCCAGAGAGACCCAGTACTTC. The complete variable domain, with remaining parts taken from reference TRBV5-6 and TRBJ2-5, reads DAGVTQSPTHLIKTRGQQVTLRCSPKSGHDTVSWYQQALGQGPQFIFQYYEEEERQRGNFPDRFSGHQFPNYSSELNVNALLLGDSALYLCASSSRETQYFGPGTRLLVL.

The chain is built from TRBV7-2 and TRBJ1-1; 8 bases align to TRBD1. This CDR3 region has 13 residues. J gave up 7 bases and V 4 bases, and 5 bases lay outside the gene matches. Germline V gives CDR1 SGHTA, CDR2 FQGNSA. The DNA of the CDR3 is TGTGCCAGCAGCTGGGGACAGGCCGATGAAGCTTTCTTT. Its protein product is CASSWGQADEAFF.

The rearrangement links TRBV6-2 or TRBV6-3 to TRBJ2-3; maybe TRBD2 (6 bases). Germline V gene data show CDR1 as MNHEY and CDR2 as SVGEGT. V was cut by 2 bases and J by 5 bases, with 11 bases left in between. The CDR3 runs 14 residues. CDR3 bases: TGTGCCAGCAGTTACCGCGGGGATGTAGATACGCAGTATTTT. Translated, it gives CASSYRGDVDTQYF.

V usage is TRBV5-6 and J usage is TRBJ2-7; D is unclear. Germline V lookup: CDR1 SGHDT, CDR2 YYEEEE. The CDR3 is 13 residues long. V was trimmed by 1 base and J by 4 bases, leaving 9 bases between them. The CDR3 loop reads CASSLRTTYEQYF. The CDR3 bases are TGTGCCAGCAGCTTGAGAACTACGTACGAGCAGTACTTC.

V and J are TRBV14 and TRBJ1-5; D is uncertain. V lost 3 bases and J 4 bases, leaving 7 bases between the germline ends. CDR3 length equals 13 residues. The germline CDR1 and CDR2 sequences are SGHDN and FVKESK. Here the CDR3 reads CASSQSLNQPQHF. The CDR3 DNA follows: TGTGCCAGCAGCCAGTCCTTGAATCAGCCCCAGCATTTT.

Only one count was recorded for this clone. The chain uses TRBV7-9 and TRBJ1-1; D call uncertain. Trimming left V 3 bases short and J 0 bases short, with 5 bases between. The CDR3 sequence is 13 residues long. Per the germline V gene, CDR1 is SEHNR and CDR2 is FQNEAQ (reference sequence). The CDR3 DNA is TGTGCCAGCAGCTTCGAAATGAACACTGAAGCTTTCTTT. It codes for CASSFEMNTEAFF.

This rearrangement joins TRBV7-9 to TRBJ1-1, with a possible D match to TRBD1 (5 bases). CDR3 length equals 18 residues. The germline V and J ends were trimmed by 2 bases and 0 bases, with 19 bases remaining between them. CDR1 and CDR2 from the germline V gene are SEHNR and FQNEAQ (reference sequence). The CDR3 DNA is TGTGCCAGCAGCTTACTGAGGGACGTCTTCCTAATGAACACTGAAGCTTTCTTT. It specifies CASSLLRDVFLMNTEAFF.

J is TRBJ1-5 and V is TRBV19; 8 positions match TRBD1. The CDR3 consists of 17 residues. Germline values: CDR1 LNHDA, CDR2 SQIVND (reference sequence). V lost 4 bases and J lost 6; bases outside the gene matches: 14. The CDR3 nucleotides are TGTGCCAGTAGTACCTGGACAGGGCAAGGGTGGCGTCAGCCCCAGCATTTT. Amino acids: CASSTWTGQGWRQPQHF.

The chain combines TRBV19 with TRBJ2-1; 11 nucleotides match TRBD2. Germline V CDR1 and CDR2: LNHDA, SQIVND (reference sequence). J lost 7 bases, V lost 7 bases, and 6 bases had no gene match. The CDR3 covers 14 residues. The CDR3 spells CASNPSGGLNEQFF. CDR3 nucleotide sequence: TGTGCCAGTAATCCTAGCGGGGGGCTTAATGAGCAGTTCTTC.

This clone appeared once. The chain uses TRBV4-2 and TRBJ1-3, with D uncertain. Germline CDR1 LGHNA, CDR2 YNFKEQ. This CDR3 region has 16 residues. V dropped 4 bases and J dropped 0 bases, with 13 bases sitting between them. The chain's CDR3 is CASSRVRQSSGNTIYF. CDR3 bases: TGTGCCAGCAGCCGCGTACGTCAAAGCTCTGGAAACACCATATATTTT.